Sequencing of this TCR beta chain was carried out in a study of blood T cell repertoires in COVID-19. Whole-study context: Sites in the United States, Italy and Spain provided acute and convalescent COVID-19 samples.

Original methodology: Amplification with reference gene primers provided the estimates of nucleated cell counts. Assay: immunoSEQ multiplex PCR; the TCRdb copy retains only in-frame clones and omits some. V, J and clone size reflect that table, while D and trimming were determined from the DNA. The sample carries over 350,000 clones, roughly 89% recorded once. Unmatched junction bases numbered 3, after V lost 3 bases and J lost 3 bases. There are 16 residues in the CDR3. Germline CDR1 reads MGHRA; CDR2 reads YSYEKL. Material: peripheral blood. The sequence derives from a woman younger than 45 with acute or convalescent COVID-19. V usage is TRBV4-1 and J usage is TRBJ2-2; TRBD2 matches at 11 bases. CDR3 nucleotides: TGCGCCAGCAGCCATATAGCGGGGGGGCACACCGGGGAGCTGTTTTTT. It codes for CASSHIAGGHTGELFF.